This T cell receptor beta chain was sequenced during a study of blood T cell repertoires in COVID-19. As for the study in general: The United States, Italy and Spain provided the acute and convalescent COVID-19 samples.

The CDR3 runs 14 residues. Per the germline V gene, CDR1 is MNHEY and CDR2 is SMNVEV (reference sequence). Trimming left V 8 bases short and J 0 bases short, with 8 bases between. The authors' processing: Estimates of nucleated cell counts were drawn from the amplification of reference gene primers. The table came from immunoSEQ multiplex PCR; TCRdb's copy has only in-frame clones and leaves some out. V and J calls and clone size come straight from that table; D and trimming were deduced from the DNA. The sample contains 200,000 to 300,000 clones, approximately 90% of which appear only once. The sequence derives from a woman aged 40 to 55 who had recovered from COVID-19. V is TRBV27 and J is TRBJ2-6; D remains ambiguous. The sequenced sample was peripheral blood. This CDR3 is CASVFNSGANVLTF. Here the CDR3 DNA reads TGTGCCAGCGTGTTCAACTCTGGGGCCAACGTCCTGACTTTC.